This T cell receptor (beta chain) was recovered during a study of vaccination and CD4 T cells after COVID-19. Overall study context: The convalescents, six males and four females, included two who were Hispanic.

Trimming removed 6 bases at V and 1 base at J, with 14 bases between. The CDR3 runs to 15 residues. Per germline, CDR1 MNHNS and CDR2 SASEGT. Documented treatment: roughly 10-day PBMC culture with coronavirus spike peptide pools or control peptides (ViraFEST assay). For ViraFEST, peptide pools expanded antigen-specific T cells, after which the TCRs were sequenced. In this sample, this clonotype turned up a few times. The antigen remains unidentified. Researchers used the Oncomine TCR Beta short-read assay to sequence DNA from cultured CD4+ T cells. Once CD4+ T cells had been cultured, genomic DNA was extracted from them. TCRdb passed the PCR reads through MiXCR, listing each CDR3 protein once. The data contain about 17,000 distinct CDR3 sequences, 25% to 30% of them singletons.

The chain couples TRBV6-1 to TRBJ2-3; perhaps TRBD2 as D (6 bases). The TCR sequence derives from a human donor with COVID-19. Source material: cultured CD4+ T cells from blood. CDR3 sequence reads: CASSTGLMGTDTQYF. CDR3 nucleotide sequence: TGTGCCAGCAGCACCGGACTAATGGGCACAGATACGCAGTATTTT.